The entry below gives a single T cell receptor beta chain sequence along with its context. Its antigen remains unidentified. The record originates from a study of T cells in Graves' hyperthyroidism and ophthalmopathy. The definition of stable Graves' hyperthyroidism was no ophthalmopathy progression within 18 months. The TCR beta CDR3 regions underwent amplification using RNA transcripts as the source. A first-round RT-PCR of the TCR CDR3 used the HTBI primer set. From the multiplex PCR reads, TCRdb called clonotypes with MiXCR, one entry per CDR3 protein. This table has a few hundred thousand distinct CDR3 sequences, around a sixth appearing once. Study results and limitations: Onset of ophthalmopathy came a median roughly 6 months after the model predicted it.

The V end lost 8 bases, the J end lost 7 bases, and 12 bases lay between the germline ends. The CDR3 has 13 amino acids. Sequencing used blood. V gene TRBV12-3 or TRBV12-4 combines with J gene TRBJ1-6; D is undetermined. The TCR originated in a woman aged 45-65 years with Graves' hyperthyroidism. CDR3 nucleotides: TGTGCCAGCGCTATGGCCAGAAATTCACCCCTCCACTTT. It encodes CASAMARNSPLHF.